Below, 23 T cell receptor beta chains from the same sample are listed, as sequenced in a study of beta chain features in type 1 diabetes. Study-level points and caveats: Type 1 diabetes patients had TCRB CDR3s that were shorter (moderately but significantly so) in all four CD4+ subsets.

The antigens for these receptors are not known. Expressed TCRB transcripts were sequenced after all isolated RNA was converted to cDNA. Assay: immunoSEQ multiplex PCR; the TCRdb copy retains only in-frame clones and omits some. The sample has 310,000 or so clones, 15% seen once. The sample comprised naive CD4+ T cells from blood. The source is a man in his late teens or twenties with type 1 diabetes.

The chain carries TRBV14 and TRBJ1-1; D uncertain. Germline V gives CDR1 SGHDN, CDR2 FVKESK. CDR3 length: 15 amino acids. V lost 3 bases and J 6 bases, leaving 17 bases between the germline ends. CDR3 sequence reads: CASSQVKLRFPEAFF. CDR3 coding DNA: TGTGCCAGCAGCCAGGTGAAGTTACGGTTCCCTGAAGCTTTCTTT.

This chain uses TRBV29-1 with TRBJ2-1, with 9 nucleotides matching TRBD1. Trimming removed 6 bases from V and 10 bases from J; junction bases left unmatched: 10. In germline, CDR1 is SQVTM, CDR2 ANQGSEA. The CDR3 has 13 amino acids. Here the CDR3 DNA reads TGCAGCGTGGAGCCGACAGGGGGTGTCGAGCAGTTCTTC. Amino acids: CSVEPTGGVEQFF.

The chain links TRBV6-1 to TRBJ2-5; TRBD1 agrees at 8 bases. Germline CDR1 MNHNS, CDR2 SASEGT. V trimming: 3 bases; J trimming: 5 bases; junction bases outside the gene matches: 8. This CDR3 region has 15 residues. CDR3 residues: CASSERDRPQETQYF. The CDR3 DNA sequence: TGTGCCAGCAGTGAGCGGGACAGGCCCCAGGAGACCCAGTACTTC.

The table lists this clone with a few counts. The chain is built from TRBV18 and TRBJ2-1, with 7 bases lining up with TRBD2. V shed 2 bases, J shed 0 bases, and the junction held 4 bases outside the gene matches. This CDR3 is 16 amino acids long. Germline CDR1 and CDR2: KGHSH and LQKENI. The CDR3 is CASSPYGRPSYNEQFF. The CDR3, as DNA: TGTGCCAGCTCACCATACGGGAGGCCCTCCTACAATGAGCAGTTCTTC.

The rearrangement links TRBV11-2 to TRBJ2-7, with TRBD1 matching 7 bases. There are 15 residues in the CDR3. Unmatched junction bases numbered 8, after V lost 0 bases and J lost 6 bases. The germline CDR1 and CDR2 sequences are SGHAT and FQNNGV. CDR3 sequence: CASSLDLGQLSEQYF. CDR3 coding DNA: TGTGCCAGCAGCTTAGATCTGGGACAGCTCTCCGAGCAGTACTTC. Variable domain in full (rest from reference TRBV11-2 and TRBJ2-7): EAGVAQSPRYKIIEKRQSVAFWCNPISGHATLYWYQQILGQGPKLLIQFQNNGVVDDSQLPKDRFSAERLKGVDSTLKIQPAKLEDSAVYLCASSLDLGQLSEQYFGPGTRLTVT.

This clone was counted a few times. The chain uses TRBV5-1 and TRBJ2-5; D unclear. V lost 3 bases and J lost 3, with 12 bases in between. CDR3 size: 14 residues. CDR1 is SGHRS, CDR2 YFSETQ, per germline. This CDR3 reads CASSSGSRKETQYF. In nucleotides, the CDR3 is TGCGCCAGCAGCTCAGGTTCCAGAAAAGAGACCCAGTACTTC.

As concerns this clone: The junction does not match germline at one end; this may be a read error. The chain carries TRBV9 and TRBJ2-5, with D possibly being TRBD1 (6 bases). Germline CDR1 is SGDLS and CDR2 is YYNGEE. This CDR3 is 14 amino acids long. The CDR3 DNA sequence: TGTGCCAGCAGCAGAGACAGGTACCAAAAGACCCAGTACTTC. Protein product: CASSRDRYQKTQYF.

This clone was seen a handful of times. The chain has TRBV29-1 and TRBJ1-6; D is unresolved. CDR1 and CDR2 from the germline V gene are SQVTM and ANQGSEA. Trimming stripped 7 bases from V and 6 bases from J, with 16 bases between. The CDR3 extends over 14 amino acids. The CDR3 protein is CSAEASPGNSPLHF. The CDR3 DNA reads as TGCAGCGCCGAGGCCTCCCCGGGTAATTCACCCCTCCACTTT.

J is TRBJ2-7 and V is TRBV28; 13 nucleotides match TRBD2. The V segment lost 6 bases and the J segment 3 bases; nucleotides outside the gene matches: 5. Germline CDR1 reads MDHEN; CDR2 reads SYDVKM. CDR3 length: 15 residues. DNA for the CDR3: TGTGCCAGCAGCCGGACTAGCGGGGGACACTACGAGCAGTACTTC. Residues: CASSRTSGGHYEQYF.

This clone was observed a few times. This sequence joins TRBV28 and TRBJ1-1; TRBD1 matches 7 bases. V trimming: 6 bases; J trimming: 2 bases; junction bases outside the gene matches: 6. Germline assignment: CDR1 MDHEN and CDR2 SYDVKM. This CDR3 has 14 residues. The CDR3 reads CASRGTAFNTEAFF. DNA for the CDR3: TGTGCCAGCAGAGGGACAGCCTTTAACACTGAAGCTTTCTTT.

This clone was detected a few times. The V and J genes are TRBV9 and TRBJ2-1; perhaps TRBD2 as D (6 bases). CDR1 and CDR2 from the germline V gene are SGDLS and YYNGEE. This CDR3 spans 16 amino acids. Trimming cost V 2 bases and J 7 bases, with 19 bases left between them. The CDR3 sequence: CASSVSRTTTINEQFF. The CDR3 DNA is TGTGCCAGCAGCGTTAGCAGGACTACCACAATAAATGAGCAGTTCTTC.

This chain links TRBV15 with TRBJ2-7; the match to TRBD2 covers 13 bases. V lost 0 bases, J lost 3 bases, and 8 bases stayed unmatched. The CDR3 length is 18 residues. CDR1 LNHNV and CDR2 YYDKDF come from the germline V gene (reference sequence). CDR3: CATSRDFAGTSGVYEQYF. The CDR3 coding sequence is TGTGCCACCAGCAGAGACTTCGCCGGGACTAGCGGGGTCTACGAGCAGTACTTC. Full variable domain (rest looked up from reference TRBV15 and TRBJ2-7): DAMVIQNPRYQVTQFGKPVTLSCSQTLNHNVMYWYQQKSSQAPKLLFHYYDKDFNNEADTPDNFQSRRPNTSFCFLDIRSPGLGDTAMYLCATSRDFAGTSGVYEQYFGPGTRLTVT.

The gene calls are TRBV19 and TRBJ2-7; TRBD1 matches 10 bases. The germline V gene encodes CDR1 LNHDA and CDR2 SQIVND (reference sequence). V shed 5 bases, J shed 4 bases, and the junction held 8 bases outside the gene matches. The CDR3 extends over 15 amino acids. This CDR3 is CASSLDGQGEYEQYF. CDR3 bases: TGTGCCAGTAGTCTCGACGGACAGGGGGAATACGAGCAGTACTTC.

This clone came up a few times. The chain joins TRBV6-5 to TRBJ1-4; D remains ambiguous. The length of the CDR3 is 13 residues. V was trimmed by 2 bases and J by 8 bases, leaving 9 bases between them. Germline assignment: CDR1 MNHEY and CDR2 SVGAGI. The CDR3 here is CASSYTYREKLFF. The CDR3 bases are TGTGCCAGCAGTTACACCTACAGAGAAAAACTGTTTTTT.

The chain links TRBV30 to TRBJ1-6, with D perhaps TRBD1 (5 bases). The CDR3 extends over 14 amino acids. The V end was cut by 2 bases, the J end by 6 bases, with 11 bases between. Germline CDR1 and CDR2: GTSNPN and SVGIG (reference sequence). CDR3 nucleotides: TGTGCCTGGAGTTCGAGGCAGGGTAATTCACCCCTCCACTTT. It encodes CAWSSRQGNSPLHF.

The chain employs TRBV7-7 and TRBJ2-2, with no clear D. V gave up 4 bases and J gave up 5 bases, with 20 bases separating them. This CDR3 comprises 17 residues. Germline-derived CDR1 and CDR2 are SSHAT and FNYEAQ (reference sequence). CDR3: CASSSVAGPGGTGELFF. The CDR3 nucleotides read TGTGCCAGCAGCTCCGTGGCCGGCCCGGGTGGTACCGGGGAGCTGTTTTTT.

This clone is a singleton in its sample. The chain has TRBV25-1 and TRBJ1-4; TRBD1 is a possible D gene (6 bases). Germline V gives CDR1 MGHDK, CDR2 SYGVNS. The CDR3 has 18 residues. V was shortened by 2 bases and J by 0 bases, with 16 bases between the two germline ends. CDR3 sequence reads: CASSEGRGTVATNEKLFF. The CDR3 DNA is TGTGCCAGCAGTGAAGGGAGGGGGACGGTTGCAACTAATGAAAAACTGTTTTTT.

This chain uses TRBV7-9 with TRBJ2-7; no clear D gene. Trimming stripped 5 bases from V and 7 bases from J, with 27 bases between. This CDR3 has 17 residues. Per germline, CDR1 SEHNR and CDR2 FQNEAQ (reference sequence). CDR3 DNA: TGTGCCAGCAGCAAGTCGCGAGCAGTGGCCCCGAGAGGTGAGCAGTACTTC. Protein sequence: CASSKSRAVAPRGEQYF. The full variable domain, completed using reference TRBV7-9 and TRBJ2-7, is DTGVSQNPRHKITKRGQNVTFRCDPISEHNRLYWYRQTLGQGPEFLTYFQNEAQLEKSRLLSDRFSAERPKGSFSTLEIQRTEQGDSAMYLCASSKSRAVAPRGEQYFGPGTRLTVT.

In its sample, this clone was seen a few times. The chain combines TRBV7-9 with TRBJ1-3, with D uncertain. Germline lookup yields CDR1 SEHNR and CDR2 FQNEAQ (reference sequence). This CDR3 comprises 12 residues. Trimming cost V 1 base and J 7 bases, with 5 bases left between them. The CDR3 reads CASSLESNTIYF. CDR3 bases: TGTGCCAGCAGCTTAGAATCGAACACCATATATTTT.

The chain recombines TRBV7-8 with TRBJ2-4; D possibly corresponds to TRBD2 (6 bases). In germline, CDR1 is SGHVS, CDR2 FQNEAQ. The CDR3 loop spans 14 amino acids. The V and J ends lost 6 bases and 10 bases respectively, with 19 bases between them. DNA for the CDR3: TGTGCCAGCAGGTCATCTGGCGAACGGGGGATTCAGTACTTC. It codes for CASRSSGERGIQYF. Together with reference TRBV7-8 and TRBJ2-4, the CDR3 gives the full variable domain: GAGVSQSPRYKVAKRGQDVALRCDPISGHVSLFWYQQALGQGPEFLTYFQNEAQLDKSGLPSDRFFAERPEGSVSTLKIQRTQQEDSAVYLCASRSSGERGIQYFGAGTRLSVL.

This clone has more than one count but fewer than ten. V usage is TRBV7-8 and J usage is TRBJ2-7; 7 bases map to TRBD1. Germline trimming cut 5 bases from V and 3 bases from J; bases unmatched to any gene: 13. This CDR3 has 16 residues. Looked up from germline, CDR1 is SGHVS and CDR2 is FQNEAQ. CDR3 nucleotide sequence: TGTGCCAGCAGCCAACCTCGGGCCAGGGGGTTCTACGAGCAGTACTTC. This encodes CASSQPRARGFYEQYF.

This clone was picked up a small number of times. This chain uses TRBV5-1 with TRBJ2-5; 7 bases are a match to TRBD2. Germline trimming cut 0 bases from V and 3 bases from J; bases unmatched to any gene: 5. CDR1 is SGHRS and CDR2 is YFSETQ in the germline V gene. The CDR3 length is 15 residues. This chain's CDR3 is CASSLDLAGEETQYF. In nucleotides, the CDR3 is TGCGCCAGCAGCTTGGATCTGGCGGGGGAAGAGACCCAGTACTTC.

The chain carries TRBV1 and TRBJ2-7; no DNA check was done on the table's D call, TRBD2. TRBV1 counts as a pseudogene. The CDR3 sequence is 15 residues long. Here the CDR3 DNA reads TGCACCAGCAGTCGGACTAGCGGGAGGGCAAGGGAGCAGTACTTC. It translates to CTSSRTSGRAREQYF.